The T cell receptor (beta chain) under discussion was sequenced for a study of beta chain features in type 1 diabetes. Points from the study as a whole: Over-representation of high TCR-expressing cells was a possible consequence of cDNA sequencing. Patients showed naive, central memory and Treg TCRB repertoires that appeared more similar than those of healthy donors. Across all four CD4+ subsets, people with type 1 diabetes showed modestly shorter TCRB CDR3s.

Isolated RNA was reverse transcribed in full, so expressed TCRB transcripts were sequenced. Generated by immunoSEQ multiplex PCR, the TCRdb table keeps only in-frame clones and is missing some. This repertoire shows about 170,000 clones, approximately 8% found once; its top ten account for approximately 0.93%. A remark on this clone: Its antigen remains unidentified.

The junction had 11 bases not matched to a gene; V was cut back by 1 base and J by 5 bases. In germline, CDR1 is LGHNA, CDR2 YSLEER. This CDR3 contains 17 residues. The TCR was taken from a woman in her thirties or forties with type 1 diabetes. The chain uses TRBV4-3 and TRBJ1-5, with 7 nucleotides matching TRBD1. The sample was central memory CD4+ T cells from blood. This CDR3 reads CASSQGWTGTAHQPQHF. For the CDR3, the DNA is TGCGCCAGCAGCCAAGGATGGACCGGGACAGCTCATCAGCCCCAGCATTTT.